These 14 T cell receptor beta chains share one sample of origin, sequenced in a study of vaccination and CD4 T cells after COVID-19. Their cognate antigens are unknown. Indicated treatment: roughly 11-day PBMC culture with coronavirus spike peptide pools or control peptides (ViraFEST assay). Oncomine TCR Beta short-read sequencing was applied to DNA from cultured CD4+ T cells. TCRdb reprocessed the PCR reads with MiXCR, giving one entry per CDR3 protein. The sample consists of 25,000 to 30,000 distinct CDR3 sequences, about 50% of them appearing once. Sequenced material: CD4+ T cells from blood, cultured in vitro, taken before SARS-CoV-2 vaccination. The receptor set was obtained from a human donor who received a COVID-19 vaccine.

DNA for the CDR3: TGCGCCAGCAGCCGGGAACATTACGAGCAGTACTTC. Translation: CASSREHYEQYF. This chain joins TRBV5-1 and TRBJ2-7; tentative D call: TRBD2 (5 bases). This CDR3 comprises 12 residues. The germline V gene encodes CDR1 SGHRS and CDR2 YFSETQ. Deletions cut 4 bases from V and 4 bases from J, with 9 bases between.

This chain uses TRBV12-3 or TRBV12-4 with TRBJ1-1; D remains unclear. V lost 4 bases, J lost 1 base, and 10 bases lay in between. There are 14 residues in the CDR3. The CDR3 sequence is CASSWGVGNTEAFF. As DNA, the CDR3 is TGTGCCAGCAGTTGGGGAGTCGGGAACACTGAAGCTTTCTTT.

This chain connects TRBV19 to TRBJ2-3; D is unresolved. Germline-derived CDR1 and CDR2 are LNHDA and SQIVND (reference sequence). The CDR3 has 14 amino acids. V shed 6 bases and J shed 2 bases, with 12 bases lying between them. In nucleotides, the CDR3 is TGTGCCAGTAGCCAACGCGTGGTCACAGATACGCAGTATTTT. As protein: CASSQRVVTDTQYF.

This chain links TRBV12-3 or TRBV12-4 with TRBJ1-2; a weak D match, TRBD1 (5 bases). The germline V and J ends were trimmed by 6 bases and 4 bases, with 18 bases remaining between them. This CDR3 spans 15 amino acids. Here the CDR3 reads CASSPERIGAYGYTF. DNA of the CDR3: TGTGCCAGCAGCCCGGAGAGGATTGGGGCCTATGGCTACACCTTC.

The chain combines TRBV3-1 with TRBJ1-1; D possibly corresponds to TRBD1 (5 bases). Germline loops: CDR1 LGHDT, CDR2 YNNKEL (reference sequence). Trimming stripped 1 base from V and 10 bases from J, with 16 bases between. The CDR3 covers 14 residues. In DNA form, the CDR3 reads TGTGCCAGCAGCCAAGGCGGGGGTTCGAATTTAGCTTTCTTT. This gives the protein CASSQGGGSNLAFF.

The rearrangement uses TRBV7-9 and TRBJ2-7; D is unclear. CDR1 and CDR2 from the germline V gene are SEHNR and FQNEAQ (reference sequence). The ends were cut back, 5 bases at V and 3 bases at J, with 23 bases in the middle. The CDR3 length is 17 residues. The CDR3 region is CASSLGVGSPINYEQYF. The CDR3 DNA is TGTGCCAGCAGCCTCGGAGTGGGGTCCCCTATCAACTACGAGCAGTACTTC.

This clonotype came up once. The rearrangement links TRBV2 to TRBJ2-6, with 8 positions matching TRBD1. Germline assignment: CDR1 SNHLY and CDR2 FYNNEI. The CDR3 sequence is 16 residues long. J lost 0 bases, V lost 8 bases, and 6 bases had no gene match. The CDR3 sequence: CASAGTGTSGANVLTF. The DNA of the CDR3 is TGTGCCAGCGCCGGGACAGGCACCTCTGGGGCCAACGTCCTGACTTTC.

The chain has TRBV27 and TRBJ1-4; TRBD1 is a possible D gene (5 bases). Germline V gene data show CDR1 as MNHEY and CDR2 as SMNVEV (reference sequence). The CDR3 has 14 amino acids. The germline V and J ends were trimmed by 6 bases and 4 bases, with 12 bases remaining between them. CDR3 amino acids: CASSSGVGNEKLFF. CDR3 DNA: TGTGCCAGCAGCTCGGGGGTGGGTAATGAAAAACTGTTTTTT.

This sequence joins TRBV20-1 and TRBJ1-6; perhaps TRBD1 as D (6 bases). This CDR3 comprises 15 residues. V dropped 6 bases and J dropped 1 base, with 13 bases sitting between them. Germline CDR1 is DFQATT and CDR2 is SNEGSKA (reference sequence). CDR3: CSAENRVSYNSPLHF. The CDR3 DNA reads as TGCAGTGCGGAGAACAGGGTATCCTATAATTCACCCCTCCACTTT.

The rearrangement uses TRBV20-1 and TRBJ2-5, with D perhaps TRBD2 (5 bases). From germline, CDR1 is DFQATT and CDR2 SNEGSKA (reference sequence). The CDR3 consists of 13 residues. The V and J ends lost 5 bases and 2 bases respectively, with 12 bases between them. The CDR3 coding sequence is TGCAGTGCTTCAGACGGAGGACAAGAGACCCAGTACTTC. It yields the protein CSASDGGQETQYF.

This chain connects TRBV6-4 to TRBJ2-3; TRBD1 matches 8 bases. Germline V gene sequence: CDR1 MRHNA, CDR2 SNTAGT. The J segment lost 3 bases and the V segment lost 0 bases, leaving 17 bases of the junction unmatched. The CDR3 loop spans 20 amino acids. CDR3: CASSDSRFTGGQGLTDTQYF. The CDR3 nucleotides are TGTGCCAGCAGTGACTCGAGATTTACTGGAGGACAGGGTTTAACAGATACGCAGTATTTT.

This clonotype was observed a few times. V gene TRBV24-1 combines with J gene TRBJ1-2, with D tentatively TRBD1 (6 bases). CDR1 is KGHDR and CDR2 is SFDVKD in the germline V gene. Trimming shortened V by 5 bases and J by 7 bases, and 16 bases separated the two germline ends. This CDR3 contains 14 residues. The CDR3 DNA reads as TGTGCCACCAGTGGCTGGGGGGCCCAGGGTGGCTACACCTTC. It is translated as CATSGWGAQGGYTF.

This chain uses TRBV7-8 with TRBJ1-4; D is unresolved. V was pared by 4 bases and J by 7 bases, with 13 bases between. The germline V gene encodes CDR1 SGHVS and CDR2 FQNEAQ. The CDR3 length is 14 residues. The CDR3 DNA reads TGTGCCAGCAGCTCCAACATCCTCGGTGAAAAACTGTTTTTT. This codes for CASSSNILGEKLFF.

V usage is TRBV20-1 and J usage is TRBJ1-3, with D perhaps TRBD1 (5 bases). CDR3 length equals 13 residues. Germline V gene data show CDR1 as DFQATT and CDR2 as SNEGSKA (reference sequence). The V gene lost 3 bases and the J gene lost 2 bases, with 8 bases spanning the gap. In DNA, the CDR3 is TGCAGTGCTAGTGGCAGGGCTGGAAACACCATATATTTT. It encodes CSASGRAGNTIYF.